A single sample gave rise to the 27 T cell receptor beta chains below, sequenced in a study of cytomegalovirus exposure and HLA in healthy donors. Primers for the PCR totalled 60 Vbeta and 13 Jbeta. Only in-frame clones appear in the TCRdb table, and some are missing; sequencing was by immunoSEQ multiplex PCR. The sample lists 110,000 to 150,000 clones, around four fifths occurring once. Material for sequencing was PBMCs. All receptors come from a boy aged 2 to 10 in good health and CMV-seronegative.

CDR3 region: CASSRPGTGLFF. The CDR3 DNA reads TGTGCCAGCTCTCGACCCGGGACAGGTCTGTTTTTT. The chain has TRBV6-5 and TRBJ1-4; 8 nucleotides line up with TRBD1. This CDR3 is 12 amino acids long. Germline CDR1 is MNHEY and CDR2 is SVGAGI. V lost 8 bases and J lost 14; bases outside the gene matches: 10.

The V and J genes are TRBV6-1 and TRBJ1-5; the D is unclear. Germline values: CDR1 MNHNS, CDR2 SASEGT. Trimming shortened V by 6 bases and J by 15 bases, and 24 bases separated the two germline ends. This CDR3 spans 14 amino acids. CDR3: CASSLIRSGFGRHF. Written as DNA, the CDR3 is TGTGCCAGCAGCCTAATTAGGTCGGGTTTCGGTCGGCATTTT.

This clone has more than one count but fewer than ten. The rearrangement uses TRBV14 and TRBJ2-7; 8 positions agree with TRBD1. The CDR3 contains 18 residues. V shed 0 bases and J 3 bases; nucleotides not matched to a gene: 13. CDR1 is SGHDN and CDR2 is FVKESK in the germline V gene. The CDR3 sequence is CASSQDFRDRGLIYEQYF. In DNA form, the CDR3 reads TGTGCCAGCAGCCAAGATTTTCGAGACAGGGGTTTAATCTACGAGCAGTACTTC.

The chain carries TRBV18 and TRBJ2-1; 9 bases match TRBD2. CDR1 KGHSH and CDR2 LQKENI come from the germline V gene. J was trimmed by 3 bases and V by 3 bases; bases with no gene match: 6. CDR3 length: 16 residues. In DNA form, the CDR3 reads TGTGCCAGCTCACCTTATAGCGGGAGAGTCTACAATGAGCAGTTCTTC. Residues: CASSPYSGRVYNEQFF.

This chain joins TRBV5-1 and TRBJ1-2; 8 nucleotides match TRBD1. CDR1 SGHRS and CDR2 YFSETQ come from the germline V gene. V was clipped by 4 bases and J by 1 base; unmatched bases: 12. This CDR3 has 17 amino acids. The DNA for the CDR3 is TGCGCCAGCAGCCCCAGCAGGGGGCGAATCAGTAACTATGGCTACACCTTC. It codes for CASSPSRGRISNYGYTF. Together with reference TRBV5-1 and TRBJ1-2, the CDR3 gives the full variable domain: KAGVTQTPRYLIKTRGQQVTLSCSPISGHRSVSWYQQTPGQGLQFLFEYFSETQRNKGNFPGRFSGRQFSNSRSEMNVSTLELGDSALYLCASSPSRGRISNYGYTFGSGTRLTVV.

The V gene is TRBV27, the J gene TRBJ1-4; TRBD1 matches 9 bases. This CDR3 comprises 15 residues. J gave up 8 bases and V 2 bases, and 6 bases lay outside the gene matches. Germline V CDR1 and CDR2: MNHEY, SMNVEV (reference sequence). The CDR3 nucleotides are TGTGCCAGCAGTTTAAGCACAGGGGGCAGCGAAAAACTGTTTTTT. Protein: CASSLSTGGSEKLFF.

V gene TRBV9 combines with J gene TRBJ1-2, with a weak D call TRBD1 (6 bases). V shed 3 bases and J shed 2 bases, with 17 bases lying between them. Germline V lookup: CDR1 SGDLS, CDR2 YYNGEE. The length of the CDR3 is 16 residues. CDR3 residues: CASSGEGMGTNYGYTF. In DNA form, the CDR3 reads TGTGCCAGCAGCGGGGAGGGTATGGGGACAAACTATGGCTACACCTTC.

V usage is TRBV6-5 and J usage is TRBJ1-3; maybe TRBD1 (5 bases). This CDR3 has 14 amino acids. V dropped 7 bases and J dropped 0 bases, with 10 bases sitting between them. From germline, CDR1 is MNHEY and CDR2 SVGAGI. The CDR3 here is CASIMTASGNTIYF. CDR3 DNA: TGTGCCAGCATTATGACAGCCTCTGGAAACACCATATATTTT.

This chain's CDR3 is CASSLAGHEQFF. The CDR3 DNA is TGTGCCAGCAGCTTAGCGGGGCATGAGCAGTTCTTC. The genes are TRBV11-1 and TRBJ2-1; D possibly corresponds to TRBD1 (5 bases). Germline V gene lookup returns CDR1 SGHAT and CDR2 FQDESV (reference sequence). Trimming took 0 bases from V and 8 from J, leaving 5 bases between them. The CDR3 runs 12 residues.

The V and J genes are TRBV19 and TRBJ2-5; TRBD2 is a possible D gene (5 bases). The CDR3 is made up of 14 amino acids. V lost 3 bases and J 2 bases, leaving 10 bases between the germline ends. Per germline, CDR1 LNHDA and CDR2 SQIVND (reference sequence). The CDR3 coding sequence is TGTGCCAGTAGTATCCGGGGATTTCAAGAGACCCAGTACTTC. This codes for CASSIRGFQETQYF.

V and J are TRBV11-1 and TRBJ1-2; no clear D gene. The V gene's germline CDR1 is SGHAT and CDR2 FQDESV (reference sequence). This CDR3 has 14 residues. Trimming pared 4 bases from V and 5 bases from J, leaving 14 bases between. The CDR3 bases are TGTGCCAGCAGCTCTCTCTCTACTCGGTATGGCTACACCTTC. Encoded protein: CASSSLSTRYGYTF.

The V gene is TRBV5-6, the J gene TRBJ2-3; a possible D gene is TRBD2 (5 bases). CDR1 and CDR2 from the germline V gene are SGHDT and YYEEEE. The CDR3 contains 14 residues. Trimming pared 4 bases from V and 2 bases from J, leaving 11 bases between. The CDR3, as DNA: TGTGCCAGCAGCCCCCGGGATCCCACAGATACGCAGTATTTT. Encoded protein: CASSPRDPTDTQYF.

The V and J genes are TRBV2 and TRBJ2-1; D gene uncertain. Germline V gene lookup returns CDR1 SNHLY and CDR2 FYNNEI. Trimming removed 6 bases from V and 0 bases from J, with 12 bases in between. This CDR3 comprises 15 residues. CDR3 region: CASSPGLSSYNEQFF. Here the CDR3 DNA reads TGTGCCAGCAGCCCTGGGCTTAGCTCCTACAATGAGCAGTTCTTC.

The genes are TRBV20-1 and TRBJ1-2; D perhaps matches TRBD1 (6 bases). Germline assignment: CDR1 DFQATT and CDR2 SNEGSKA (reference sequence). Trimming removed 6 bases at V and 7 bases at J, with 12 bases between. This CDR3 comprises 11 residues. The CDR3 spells CSAIPTGGYTF. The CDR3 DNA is TGCAGTGCCATTCCGACAGGTGGCTACACCTTC.

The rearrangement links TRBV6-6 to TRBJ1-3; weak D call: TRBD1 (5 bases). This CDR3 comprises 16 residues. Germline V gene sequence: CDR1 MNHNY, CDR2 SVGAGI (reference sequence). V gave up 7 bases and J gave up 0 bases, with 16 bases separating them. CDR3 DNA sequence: TGTGCCAGCACCCAAATACAGGCAGGCTCTGGAAACACCATATATTTT. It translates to CASTQIQAGSGNTIYF.

CDR3 coding DNA: TGTGCCAGCAGCCGAGGGACATCCGACGTCCACGAGCAGTACTTC. Translated, it gives CASSRGTSDVHEQYF. The chain is built from TRBV4-2 and TRBJ2-7; TRBD1 is a possible D gene (6 bases). CDR3 size: 15 residues. Trimming left V 4 bases short and J 5 bases short, with 18 bases between. CDR1 is LGHNA, CDR2 YNFKEQ, per germline.

The DNA of the CDR3 is TGTGCCTGCCGCGGCGCGGATTACACTGAAGCTTTCTTT. The encoded protein is CACRGADYTEAFF. The J gene is TRBJ1-1, the V gene TRBV7-9; no clear D. The CDR3 length is 13 residues. The germline V and J ends were trimmed by 11 bases and 3 bases, with 16 bases remaining between them. Germline values: CDR1 SEHNR, CDR2 FQNEAQ (reference sequence).

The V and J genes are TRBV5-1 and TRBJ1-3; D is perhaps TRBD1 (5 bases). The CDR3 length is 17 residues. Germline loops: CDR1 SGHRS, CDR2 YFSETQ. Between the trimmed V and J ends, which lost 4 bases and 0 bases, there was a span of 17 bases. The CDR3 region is CASSGGMTETSGNTIYF. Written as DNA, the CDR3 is TGCGCCAGCAGCGGCGGCATGACAGAAACCTCTGGAAACACCATATATTTT.

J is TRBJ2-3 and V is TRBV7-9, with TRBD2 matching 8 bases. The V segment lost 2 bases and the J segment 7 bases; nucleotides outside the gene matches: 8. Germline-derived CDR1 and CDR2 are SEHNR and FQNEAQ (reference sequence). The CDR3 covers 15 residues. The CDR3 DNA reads TGTGCCAGCAGCTTATCTTGGCGGGGGGATAATACGCAGTATTTT. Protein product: CASSLSWRGDNTQYF.

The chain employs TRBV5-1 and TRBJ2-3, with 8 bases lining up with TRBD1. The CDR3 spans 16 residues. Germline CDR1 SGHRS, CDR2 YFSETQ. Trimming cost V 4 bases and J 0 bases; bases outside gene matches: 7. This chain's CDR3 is CASSRVTGASTDTQYF. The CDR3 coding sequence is TGCGCCAGCAGCAGGGTGACAGGGGCGAGCACAGATACGCAGTATTTT.

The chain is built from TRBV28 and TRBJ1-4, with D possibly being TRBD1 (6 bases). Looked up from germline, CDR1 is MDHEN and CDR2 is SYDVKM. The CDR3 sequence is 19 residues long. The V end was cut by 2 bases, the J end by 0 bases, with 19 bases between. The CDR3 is CASSLLQGRVGATNEKLFF. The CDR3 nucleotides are TGTGCCAGCAGTTTACTTCAGGGGCGAGTTGGGGCAACTAATGAAAAACTGTTTTTT.

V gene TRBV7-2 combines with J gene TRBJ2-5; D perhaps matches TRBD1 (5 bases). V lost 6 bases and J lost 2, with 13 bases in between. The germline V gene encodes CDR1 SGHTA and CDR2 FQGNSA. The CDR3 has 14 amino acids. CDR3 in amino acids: CASSTSQGQETQYF. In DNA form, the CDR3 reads TGTGCCAGCAGTACAAGTCAGGGTCAAGAGACCCAGTACTTC.

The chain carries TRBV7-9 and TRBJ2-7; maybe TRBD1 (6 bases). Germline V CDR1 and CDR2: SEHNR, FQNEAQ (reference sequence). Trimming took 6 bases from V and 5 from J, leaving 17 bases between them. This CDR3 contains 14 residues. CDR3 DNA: TGTGCCAGCAGTACGGGACACTCCGGCCACGAGCAGTACTTC. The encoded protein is CASSTGHSGHEQYF.

CDR3 amino acids: CASSLAPGLPETQYF. In DNA form, the CDR3 reads TGCGCCAGCAGCTTGGCCCCGGGACTCCCAGAGACCCAGTACTTC. V usage is TRBV5-1 and J usage is TRBJ2-5, with a weak D call TRBD2 (6 bases). Trimming left V 0 bases short and J 4 bases short, with 13 bases between. The germline CDR1 and CDR2 sequences are SGHRS and YFSETQ. The CDR3 is 15 residues long.

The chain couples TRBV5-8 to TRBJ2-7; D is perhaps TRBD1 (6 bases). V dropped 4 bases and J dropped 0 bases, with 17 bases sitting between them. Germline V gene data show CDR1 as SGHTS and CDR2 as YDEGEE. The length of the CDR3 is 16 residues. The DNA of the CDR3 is TGTGCCAGCAGCCCGAACCCGACAGGAAACTCCTACGAGCAGTACTTC. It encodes CASSPNPTGNSYEQYF.

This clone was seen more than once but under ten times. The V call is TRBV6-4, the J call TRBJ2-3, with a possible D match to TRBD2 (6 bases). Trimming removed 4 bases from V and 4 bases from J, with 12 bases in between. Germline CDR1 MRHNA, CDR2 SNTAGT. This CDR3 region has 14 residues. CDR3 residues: CASSVTGESDTQYF. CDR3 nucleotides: TGTGCCAGCAGTGTAACGGGAGAGTCAGATACGCAGTATTTT.

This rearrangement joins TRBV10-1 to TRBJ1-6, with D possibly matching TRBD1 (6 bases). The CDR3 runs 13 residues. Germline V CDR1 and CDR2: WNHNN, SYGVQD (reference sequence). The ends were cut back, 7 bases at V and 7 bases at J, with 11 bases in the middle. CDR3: CASKETGNSPLHF. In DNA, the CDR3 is TGCGCCAGCAAAGAAACAGGGAATTCACCCCTCCACTTT.